This T cell receptor (beta chain) derives from a study of radiation and T cells in renal cell carcinoma. Clones were read by immunoSEQ multiplex PCR, and TCRdb kept only the in-frame ones, dropping some. This sample yields around 80,000 clones, of which about four fifths are seen a single time; approximately 5.4% belongs to the top ten. Time point of the sample: blood 2 weeks post-SBRT. Treatment indicated: 15 Gy SBRT to primary tumor, nephrectomy 4 weeks later. This material consisted of blood, taken from a patient whose treatment included radiotherapy and nephrectomy. The clonotype comes from a man in his sixties with renal cell carcinoma.

CDR3 bases: TGTGCCAGCAGTGAAGCCACAGTGCCCGATCAGCCCCAGCATTTT. Amino acid sequence: CASSEATVPDQPQHF. The chain uses TRBV6-1 and TRBJ1-5; D remains unclear. Germline-derived CDR1 and CDR2 are MNHNS and SASEGT. This CDR3 has 15 amino acids. With 0 bases removed from V and 5 bases from J, the gap between germline ends came to 11 bases.